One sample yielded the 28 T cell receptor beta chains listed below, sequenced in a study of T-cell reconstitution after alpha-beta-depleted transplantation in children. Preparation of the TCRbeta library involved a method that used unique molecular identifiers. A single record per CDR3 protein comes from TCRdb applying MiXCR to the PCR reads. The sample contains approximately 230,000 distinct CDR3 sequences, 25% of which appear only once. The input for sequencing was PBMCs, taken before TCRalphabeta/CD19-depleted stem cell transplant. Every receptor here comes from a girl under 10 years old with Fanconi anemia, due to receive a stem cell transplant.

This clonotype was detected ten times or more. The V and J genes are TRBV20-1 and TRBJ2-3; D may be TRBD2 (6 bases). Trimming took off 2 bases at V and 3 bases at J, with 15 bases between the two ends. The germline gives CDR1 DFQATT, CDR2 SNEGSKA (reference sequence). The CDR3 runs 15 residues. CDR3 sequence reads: CSARSGVVPTDTQYF. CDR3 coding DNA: TGCAGTGCTAGATCGGGGGTAGTTCCTACAGATACGCAGTATTTT.

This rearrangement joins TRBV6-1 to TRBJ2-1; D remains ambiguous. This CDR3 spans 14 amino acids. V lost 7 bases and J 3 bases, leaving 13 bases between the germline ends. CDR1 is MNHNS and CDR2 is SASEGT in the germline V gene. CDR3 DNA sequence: TGTGCCAGCACCGTTTATGACGGCTACAATGAGCAGTTCTTC. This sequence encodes CASTVYDGYNEQFF.

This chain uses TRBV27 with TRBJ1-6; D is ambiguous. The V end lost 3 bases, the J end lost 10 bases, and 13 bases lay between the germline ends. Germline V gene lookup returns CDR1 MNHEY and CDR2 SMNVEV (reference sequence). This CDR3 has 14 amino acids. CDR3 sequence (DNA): TGTGCCAGCAGTTTTCCGGGAATAGGGTCACCCCTCCACTTT. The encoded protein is CASSFPGIGSPLHF.

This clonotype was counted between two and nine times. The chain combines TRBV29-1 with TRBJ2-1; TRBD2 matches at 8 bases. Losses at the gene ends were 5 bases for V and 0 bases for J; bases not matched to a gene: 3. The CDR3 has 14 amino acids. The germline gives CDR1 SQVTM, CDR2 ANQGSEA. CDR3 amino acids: CSVSGTSSYNEQFF. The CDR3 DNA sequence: TGCAGCGTTTCCGGGACTAGCTCCTACAATGAGCAGTTCTTC.

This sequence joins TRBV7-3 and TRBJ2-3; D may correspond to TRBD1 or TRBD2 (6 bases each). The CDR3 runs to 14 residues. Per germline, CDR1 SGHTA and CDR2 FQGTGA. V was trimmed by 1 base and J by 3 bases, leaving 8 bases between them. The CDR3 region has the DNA TGTGCCAGCAGCTTAAGGGGGGCGACAGATACGCAGTATTTT. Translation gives CASSLRGATDTQYF. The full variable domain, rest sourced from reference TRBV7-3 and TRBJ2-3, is GAGVSQTPSNKVTEKGKYVELRCDPISGHTALYWYRQSLGQGPEFLIYFQGTGAADDSGLPNDRFFAVRPEGSVSTLKIQRTERGDSAVYLCASSLRGATDTQYFGPGTRLTVL.

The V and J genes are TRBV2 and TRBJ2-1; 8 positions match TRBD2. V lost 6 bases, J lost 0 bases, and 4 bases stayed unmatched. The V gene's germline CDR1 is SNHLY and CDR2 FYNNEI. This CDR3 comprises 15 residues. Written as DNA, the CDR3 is TGTGCCAGCAGCCGACTAGCGAACTCCTACAATGAGCAGTTCTTC. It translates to CASSRLANSYNEQFF.

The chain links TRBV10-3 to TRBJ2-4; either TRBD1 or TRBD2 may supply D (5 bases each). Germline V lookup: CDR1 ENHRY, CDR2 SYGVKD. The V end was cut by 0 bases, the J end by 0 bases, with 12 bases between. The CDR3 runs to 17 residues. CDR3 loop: CAISESKGRGAKNIQYF. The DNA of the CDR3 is TGTGCCATCAGTGAGTCGAAGGGACGGGGAGCCAAAAACATTCAGTACTTC.

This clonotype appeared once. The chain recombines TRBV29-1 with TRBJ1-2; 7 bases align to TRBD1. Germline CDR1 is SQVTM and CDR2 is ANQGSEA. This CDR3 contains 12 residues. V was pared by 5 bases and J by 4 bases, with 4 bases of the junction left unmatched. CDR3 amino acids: CSVQTGSYGYTF. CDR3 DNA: TGCAGCGTTCAGACAGGGAGCTATGGCTACACCTTC.

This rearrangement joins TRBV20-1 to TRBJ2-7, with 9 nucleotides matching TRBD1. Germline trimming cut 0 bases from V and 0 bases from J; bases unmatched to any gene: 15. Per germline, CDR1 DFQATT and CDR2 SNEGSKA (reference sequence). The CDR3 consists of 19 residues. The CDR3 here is CSARDEGTGLLGSSYEQYF. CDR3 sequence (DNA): TGCAGTGCTAGAGATGAGGGGACAGGGCTTTTGGGGAGCTCCTACGAGCAGTACTTC.

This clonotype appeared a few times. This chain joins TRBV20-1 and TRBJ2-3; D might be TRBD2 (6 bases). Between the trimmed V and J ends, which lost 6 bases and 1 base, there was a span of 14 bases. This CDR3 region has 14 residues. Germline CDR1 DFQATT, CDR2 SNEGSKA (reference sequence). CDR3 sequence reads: CSAFLRRGTDTQYF. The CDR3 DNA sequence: TGCAGTGCATTCCTGCGGAGGGGCACAGATACGCAGTATTTT.

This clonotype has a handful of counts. CDR3: CASSFGTGFGEQYF. The CDR3 DNA reads as TGTGCCAGCAGTTTCGGGACGGGGTTCGGAGAGCAGTACTTC. V usage is TRBV6-2 or TRBV6-3 and J usage is TRBJ2-7, with D tentatively TRBD1 or TRBD2 (5 bases each). Germline-derived CDR1 and CDR2 are MNHEY and SVGEGT. The CDR3 contains 14 residues. With 4 bases removed from V and 7 bases from J, the gap between germline ends came to 17 bases.

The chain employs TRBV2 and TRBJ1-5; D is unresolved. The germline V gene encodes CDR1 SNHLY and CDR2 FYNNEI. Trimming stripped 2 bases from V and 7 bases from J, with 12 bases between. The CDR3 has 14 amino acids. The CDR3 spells CASSELTGRQPQHF. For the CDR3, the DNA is TGTGCCAGCAGTGAATTAACGGGGAGACAGCCCCAGCATTTT.

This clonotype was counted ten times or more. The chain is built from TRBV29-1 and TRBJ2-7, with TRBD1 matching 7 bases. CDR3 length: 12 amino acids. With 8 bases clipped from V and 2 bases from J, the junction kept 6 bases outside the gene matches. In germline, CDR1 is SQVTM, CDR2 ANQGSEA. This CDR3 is CSTWDSAYEQYF. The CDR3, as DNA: TGCAGCACTTGGGACAGCGCCTACGAGCAGTACTTC.

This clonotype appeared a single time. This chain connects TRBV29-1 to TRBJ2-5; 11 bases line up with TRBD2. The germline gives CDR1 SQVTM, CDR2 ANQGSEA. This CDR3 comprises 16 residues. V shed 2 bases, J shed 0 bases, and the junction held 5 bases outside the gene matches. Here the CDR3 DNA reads TGCAGCGTTGAATGGACTAGCGGGCCATACCAAGAGACCCAGTACTTC. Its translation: CSVEWTSGPYQETQYF.

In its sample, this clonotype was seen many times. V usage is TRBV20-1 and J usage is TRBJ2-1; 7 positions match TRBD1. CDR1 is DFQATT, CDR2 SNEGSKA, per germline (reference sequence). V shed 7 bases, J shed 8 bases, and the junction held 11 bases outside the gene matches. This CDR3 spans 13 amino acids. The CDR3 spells CSEDRPNGHEQFF. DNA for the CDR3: TGCAGTGAGGACAGGCCAAACGGCCATGAGCAGTTCTTC.

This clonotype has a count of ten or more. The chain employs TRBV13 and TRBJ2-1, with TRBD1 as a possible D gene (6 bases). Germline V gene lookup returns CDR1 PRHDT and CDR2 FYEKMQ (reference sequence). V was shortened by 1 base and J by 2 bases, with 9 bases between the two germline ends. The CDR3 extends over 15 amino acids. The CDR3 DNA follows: TGTGCCAGCAGCTTAGCCGGGACACCCTACAATGAGCAGTTCTTC. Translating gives CASSLAGTPYNEQFF.

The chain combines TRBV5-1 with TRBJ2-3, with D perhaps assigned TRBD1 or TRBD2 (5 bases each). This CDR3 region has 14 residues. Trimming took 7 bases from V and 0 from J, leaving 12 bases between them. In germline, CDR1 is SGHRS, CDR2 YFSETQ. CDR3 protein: CASATTGSTDTQYF. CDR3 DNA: TGCGCCAGCGCGACTACAGGTAGCACAGATACGCAGTATTTT. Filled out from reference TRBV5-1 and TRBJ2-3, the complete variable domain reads KAGVTQTPRYLIKTRGQQVTLSCSPISGHRSVSWYQQTPGQGLQFLFEYFSETQRNKGNFPGRFSGRQFSNSRSEMNVSTLELGDSALYLCASATTGSTDTQYFGPGTRLTVL.

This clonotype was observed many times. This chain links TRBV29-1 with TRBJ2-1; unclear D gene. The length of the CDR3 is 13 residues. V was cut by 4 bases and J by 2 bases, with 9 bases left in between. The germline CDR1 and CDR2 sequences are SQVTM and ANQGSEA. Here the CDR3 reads CSVAGEPYNEQFF. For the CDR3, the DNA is TGCAGCGTTGCTGGGGAACCCTACAATGAGCAGTTCTTC.

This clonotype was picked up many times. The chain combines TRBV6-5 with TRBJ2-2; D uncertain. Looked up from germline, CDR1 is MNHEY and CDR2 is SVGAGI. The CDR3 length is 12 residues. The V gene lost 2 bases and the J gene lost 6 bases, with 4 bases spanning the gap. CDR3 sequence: CASSYGPGELFF. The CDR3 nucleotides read TGTGCCAGCAGTTACGGGCCCGGGGAGCTGTTTTTT.

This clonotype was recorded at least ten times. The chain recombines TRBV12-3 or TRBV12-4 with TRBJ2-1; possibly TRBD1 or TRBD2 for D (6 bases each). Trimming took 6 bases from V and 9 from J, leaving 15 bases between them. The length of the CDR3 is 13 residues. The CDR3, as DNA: TGTGCCAGCAGGTCGAGGGGGGCGGGTGAGCAGTTCTTC. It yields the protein CASRSRGAGEQFF.

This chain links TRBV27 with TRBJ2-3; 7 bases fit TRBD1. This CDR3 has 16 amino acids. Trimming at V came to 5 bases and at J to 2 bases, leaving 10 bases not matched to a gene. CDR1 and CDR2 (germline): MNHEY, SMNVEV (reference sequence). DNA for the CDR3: TGTGCCAGCAGTCCCTCTTCGGGACAGACCACAGATACGCAGTATTTT. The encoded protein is CASSPSSGQTTDTQYF.

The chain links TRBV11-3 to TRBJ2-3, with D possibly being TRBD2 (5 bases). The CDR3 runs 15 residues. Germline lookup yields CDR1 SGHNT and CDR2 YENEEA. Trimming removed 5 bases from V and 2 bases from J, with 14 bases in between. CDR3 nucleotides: TGTGCCAGCAGCCCGGGTCCTAGCAACACAGATACGCAGTATTTT. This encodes CASSPGPSNTDTQYF.

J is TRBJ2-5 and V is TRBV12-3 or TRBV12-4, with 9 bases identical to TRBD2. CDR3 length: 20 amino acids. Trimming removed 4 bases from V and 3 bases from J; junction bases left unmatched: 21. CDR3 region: CASSSVGSPAGGPREETQYF. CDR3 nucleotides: TGTGCCAGCAGTTCCGTGGGGAGTCCAGCGGGAGGCCCTCGGGAAGAGACCCAGTACTTC.

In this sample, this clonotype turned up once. CDR3: CASSYSGSSYNEQFF. The CDR3 region has the DNA TGTGCCAGCAGCTATAGCGGGAGCAGCTACAATGAGCAGTTCTTC. This chain joins TRBV7-6 and TRBJ2-1, with 9 bases aligning to TRBD2. J was trimmed by 3 bases and V by 4 bases; bases with no gene match: 4. The CDR3 loop spans 15 amino acids. Per germline, CDR1 SGHVS and CDR2 FNYEAQ.

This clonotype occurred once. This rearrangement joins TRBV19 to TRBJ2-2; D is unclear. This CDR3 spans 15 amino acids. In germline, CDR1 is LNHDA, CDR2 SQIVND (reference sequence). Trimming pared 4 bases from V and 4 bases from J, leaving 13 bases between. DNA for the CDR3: TGTGCCAGTAGTACCAACGCCGGGTTCACCGGGGAGCTGTTTTTT. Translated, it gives CASSTNAGFTGELFF. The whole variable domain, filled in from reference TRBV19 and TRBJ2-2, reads DGGITQSPKYLFRKEGQNVTLSCEQNLNHDAMYWYRQDPGQGLRLIYYSQIVNDFQKGDIAEGYSVSREKKESFPLTVTSAQKNPTAFYLCASSTNAGFTGELFFGEGSRLTVL.

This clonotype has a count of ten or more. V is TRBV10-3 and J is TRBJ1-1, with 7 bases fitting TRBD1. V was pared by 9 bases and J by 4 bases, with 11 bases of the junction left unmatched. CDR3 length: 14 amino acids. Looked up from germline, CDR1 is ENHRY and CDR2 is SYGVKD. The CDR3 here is CAMHSGTAFTEAFF. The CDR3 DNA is TGTGCCATGCACTCGGGGACAGCTTTCACTGAAGCTTTCTTT.

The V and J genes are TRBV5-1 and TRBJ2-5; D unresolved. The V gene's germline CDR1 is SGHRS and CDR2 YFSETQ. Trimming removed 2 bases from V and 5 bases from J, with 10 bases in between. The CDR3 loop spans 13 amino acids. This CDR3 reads CASSFGPRETQYF. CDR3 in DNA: TGCGCCAGCAGCTTCGGCCCGCGGGAGACCCAGTACTTC.

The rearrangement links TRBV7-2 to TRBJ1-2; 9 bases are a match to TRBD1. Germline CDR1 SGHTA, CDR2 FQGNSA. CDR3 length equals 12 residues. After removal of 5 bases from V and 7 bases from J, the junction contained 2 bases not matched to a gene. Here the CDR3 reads CASSRTGVGYTF. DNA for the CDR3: TGTGCCAGCAGCCGGACAGGGGTTGGCTACACCTTC.